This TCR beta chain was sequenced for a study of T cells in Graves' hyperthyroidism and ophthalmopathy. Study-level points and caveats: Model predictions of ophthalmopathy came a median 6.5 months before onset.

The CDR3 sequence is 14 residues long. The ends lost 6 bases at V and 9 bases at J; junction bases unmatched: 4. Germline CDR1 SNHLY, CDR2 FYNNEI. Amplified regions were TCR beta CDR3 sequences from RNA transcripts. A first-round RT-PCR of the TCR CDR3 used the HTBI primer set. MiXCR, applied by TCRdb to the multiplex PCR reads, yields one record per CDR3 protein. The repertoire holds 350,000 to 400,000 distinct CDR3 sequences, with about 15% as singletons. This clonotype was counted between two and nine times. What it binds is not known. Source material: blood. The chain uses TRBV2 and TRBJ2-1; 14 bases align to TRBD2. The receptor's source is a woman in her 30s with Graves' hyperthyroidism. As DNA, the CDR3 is TGTGCCAGCAGAGGGACTAGCGGGAGAGGTGAGCAGTTCTTC. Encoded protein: CASRGTSGRGEQFF.